Presented here are 25 T cell receptor beta chains from one specimen sequenced in a study of post-analysis software for immune sequencing data. Regarding the study as a whole: With TRBV5-6, TRBV5-1 and TRBV20-1 included, about five TRBV segments were more frequent in patients than in controls.

These TCRs are of unknown antigen specificity. Included in the TCR beta cDNA libraries were unique molecular identifiers. TCRdb redid the calling of the PCR reads with MiXCR, one entry per CDR3 protein. This table holds hundreds of thousands of distinct CDR3 sequences, about 27% found once. The sequenced sample was blood. These receptors were obtained from a girl between 10 and 17 years old with multiple sclerosis.

This chain joins TRBV3-1 and TRBJ2-1; D is possibly TRBD2 (6 bases). V was pared by 0 bases and J by 4 bases, with 25 bases between. CDR3 length: 20 residues. The germline V gene has CDR1 LGHDT and CDR2 YNNKEL (reference sequence). The CDR3 DNA is TGTGCCAGCAGCCAAGATCTGTGGTTCGACCAATTCGGGGGTTACAATGAGCAGTTCTTC. Translating gives CASSQDLWFDQFGGYNEQFF.

This clonotype was counted a few times. V is TRBV29-1 and J is TRBJ2-3, with D possibly matching TRBD1 (6 bases). This CDR3 spans 16 amino acids. Trimming removed 4 bases from V and 0 bases from J, with 17 bases in between. In germline, CDR1 is SQVTM, CDR2 ANQGSEA. This chain's CDR3 is CSVVGIRQASTDTQYF. The CDR3 nucleotides read TGCAGCGTTGTTGGGATCAGACAGGCTAGCACAGATACGCAGTATTTT.

This clonotype was counted at least ten times. The rearrangement joins TRBV6-1 to TRBJ2-7; D gene ambiguous. V lost 3 bases to trimming and J lost 2 bases, with 8 bases between them. CDR1 and CDR2 (germline): MNHNS, SASEGT. There are 13 residues in the CDR3. The CDR3 nucleotides are TGTGCCAGCAGTGACACTTACCCCTACGAGCAGTACTTC. Residues: CASSDTYPYEQYF.

This clonotype has just a few counts. The chain recombines TRBV15 with TRBJ2-7; the D gene is possibly TRBD1 (6 bases). This CDR3 has 14 residues. Germline V CDR1 and CDR2: LNHNV, YYDKDF (reference sequence). Trimming stripped 7 bases from V and 1 base from J, with 14 bases between. The CDR3 here is CATKMVDSSYEQYF. CDR3 in DNA: TGTGCCACCAAGATGGTGGACAGTTCCTACGAGCAGTACTTC.

The V call is TRBV7-2, the J call TRBJ2-7; D ambiguous. Trimming took off 2 bases at V and 2 bases at J, with 10 bases between the two ends. Germline V gives CDR1 SGHTA, CDR2 FQGNSA. CDR3 length equals 14 residues. Here the CDR3 DNA reads TGTGCCAGCAGCTTAAGTTGGCAGACCTACGAGCAGTACTTC. Its translation: CASSLSWQTYEQYF.

This chain uses TRBV5-1 with TRBJ1-1; 8 bases line up with TRBD1. Germline V CDR1 and CDR2: SGHRS, YFSETQ. The CDR3 is 16 residues long. The V gene end was trimmed by 2 bases and the J gene end by 0 bases; junction bases not matched to a gene: 6. The CDR3 region has the DNA TGCGCCAGCAGCTTAGACAGGGGTAAGATGAACACTGAAGCTTTCTTT. Translation gives CASSLDRGKMNTEAFF.

This clonotype has a handful of counts. The rearrangement links TRBV10-3 to TRBJ2-1, with 10 bases aligning to TRBD2. The CDR3 length is 16 residues. J was trimmed by 6 bases and V by 3 bases; bases with no gene match: 8. Germline loops: CDR1 ENHRY, CDR2 SYGVKD. The CDR3 sequence: CAISDPGGLAPNEQFF. CDR3 DNA: TGTGCCATCAGTGACCCGGGGGGACTAGCGCCCAATGAGCAGTTCTTC.

The V gene is TRBV7-2, the J gene TRBJ1-6; the D is unclear. The CDR3 covers 16 residues. V lost 4 bases, J lost 7 bases, and 17 bases lay in between. The germline V gene encodes CDR1 SGHTA and CDR2 FQGNSA. The CDR3 reads CASSSLVGGGNSPLHF. CDR3 in DNA: TGTGCCAGCAGCTCCCTAGTGGGAGGAGGAAATTCACCCCTCCACTTT.

This clonotype was detected only once. The junction does not match germline at one end; this may be a read error. The chain carries TRBV28 and TRBJ2-5; no reliable D call. The CDR3 is 10 amino acids. Germline V gene sequence: CDR1 MDHEN, CDR2 SYDVKM. DNA for the CDR3: TGTGTCAGCAGTCACATGGCGCAGTACTTC. This codes for CVSSHMAQYF.

The count of this clonotype is one. The chain recombines TRBV29-1 with TRBJ2-3; D is uncertain. The germline gives CDR1 SQVTM, CDR2 ANQGSEA. The CDR3 is 13 amino acids. Trimming took off 4 bases at V and 2 bases at J, with 10 bases between the two ends. Here the CDR3 reads CSVVWSNTDTQYF. DNA of the CDR3: TGCAGCGTTGTCTGGTCGAACACAGATACGCAGTATTTT.

This clonotype was found once. The genes are TRBV7-8 and TRBJ2-1, with 7 nucleotides matching TRBD2. The CDR3 extends over 16 amino acids. Germline loops: CDR1 SGHVS, CDR2 FQNEAQ. With 5 bases clipped from V and 7 bases from J, the junction kept 14 bases outside the gene matches. This CDR3 is CASSLRLALVGNEQFF. CDR3 DNA: TGTGCCAGCAGCCTAAGACTAGCCCTTGTCGGGAATGAGCAGTTCTTC.

This clonotype was seen more than once but under ten times. V usage is TRBV15 and J usage is TRBJ2-1, with 11 bases fitting TRBD2. With 1 base clipped from V and 8 bases from J, the junction kept 22 bases outside the gene matches. This CDR3 is built from 21 residues. CDR1 LNHNV and CDR2 YYDKDF come from the germline V gene (reference sequence). The CDR3 reads CATSRGGGPQELAGALYEQFF. CDR3 bases: TGTGCCACCAGCAGAGGGGGGGGACCCCAAGAACTAGCGGGAGCTTTGTATGAGCAGTTCTTC.

The rearrangement links TRBV3-1 to TRBJ2-1; a weak D match, TRBD2 (5 bases). Germline V CDR1 and CDR2: LGHDT, YNNKEL (reference sequence). The CDR3 totals 18 residues. The V and J ends lost 1 base and 0 bases respectively, with 16 bases between them. The CDR3 protein is CASSQVISDQSSYNEQFF. CDR3 sequence (DNA): TGTGCCAGCAGCCAAGTAATTAGCGATCAAAGCTCCTACAATGAGCAGTTCTTC.

Ten or more counts support this clonotype. The V call is TRBV5-6, the J call TRBJ2-7; D gene ambiguous. Germline-derived CDR1 and CDR2 are SGHDT and YYEEEE. With 1 base removed from V and 6 bases from J, the gap between germline ends came to 17 bases. CDR3 length: 15 amino acids. CDR3 sequence reads: CASSLFARDLSEQYF. The CDR3 DNA reads TGTGCCAGCAGCTTGTTCGCTAGAGACCTCTCCGAGCAGTACTTC.

This sequence joins TRBV12-3 or TRBV12-4 and TRBJ2-3; D unresolved. V was cut by 7 bases and J by 6 bases, with 8 bases left in between. The CDR3 spans 11 residues. Written as DNA, the CDR3 is TGTGCCAGCACCCCGTCGGATACGCAGTATTTT. Encoded protein: CASTPSDTQYF.

The table lists this clonotype with a few counts. The genes are TRBV29-1 and TRBJ2-2; 14 nucleotides agree with TRBD2. The length of the CDR3 is 18 residues. In germline, CDR1 is SQVTM, CDR2 ANQGSEA. J lost 2 bases, V lost 6 bases, and 11 bases had no gene match. The CDR3 DNA sequence: TGCAGCGTAGGTGGGACTAGCGGGAGTTCGCTAAACACCGGGGAGCTGTTTTTT. Its protein is CSVGGTSGSSLNTGELFF.

This clonotype was detected only a few times. The chain is built from TRBV29-1 and TRBJ1-2; TRBD1 might be the D (5 bases). The CDR3 extends over 13 amino acids. Germline values: CDR1 SQVTM, CDR2 ANQGSEA. The V and J ends lost 5 bases and 4 bases respectively, with 14 bases between them. CDR3 region: CSVQWGVSYGYTF. CDR3 DNA sequence: TGCAGCGTTCAATGGGGGGTGAGCTATGGCTACACCTTC.

This chain connects TRBV29-1 to TRBJ2-5; the match to TRBD1 covers 8 bases. The CDR3 consists of 15 residues. The germline V gene encodes CDR1 SQVTM and CDR2 ANQGSEA. The junction had 13 bases not matched to a gene; V was cut back by 6 bases and J by 4 bases. CDR3 coding DNA: TGCAGCGTCGGACGGACCTGGACAGGGACAGAGACCCAGTACTTC. Protein sequence: CSVGRTWTGTETQYF. The full variable domain, with the rest looked up from reference TRBV29-1 and TRBJ2-5, is SAVISQKPSRDICQRGTSLTIQCQVDSQVTMMFWYRQQPGQSLTLIATANQGSEATYESGFVIDKFPISRPNLTFSTLTVSNMSPEDSSIYLCSVGRTWTGTETQYFGPGTRLLVL.

The V gene is TRBV10-2, the J gene TRBJ1-2; no definite D call. From germline, CDR1 is WSHSY and CDR2 SAAADI. The V end was cut by 5 bases, the J end by 4 bases, with 14 bases between. This CDR3 spans 14 amino acids. The CDR3 DNA is TGCGCCAGCAGTCGGGCCCGATACCCCTATGGCTACACCTTC. It translates to CASSRARYPYGYTF.

The V gene is TRBV6-5, the J gene TRBJ2-6, with unresolved D. The CDR3 spans 15 residues. V was shortened by 7 bases and J by 4 bases, with 14 bases between the two germline ends. The germline CDR1 and CDR2 sequences are MNHEY and SVGAGI. CDR3 sequence reads: CASTPTGTGANVLTF. Here the CDR3 DNA reads TGTGCCAGCACTCCCACGGGTACAGGGGCCAACGTCCTGACTTTC.

This clonotype was counted ten times or more. This chain connects TRBV3-1 to TRBJ1-2; TRBD1 matches 8 bases. V lost 6 bases to trimming and J lost 3 bases; unmatched junction nucleotides: 6. The CDR3 covers 14 residues. Germline CDR1 LGHDT, CDR2 YNNKEL (reference sequence). CDR3 protein: CASREQGVYYGYTF. In DNA, the CDR3 is TGTGCCAGCAGAGAACAGGGGGTTTACTATGGCTACACCTTC.

This rearrangement joins TRBV5-1 to TRBJ1-2, with 8 bases that match TRBD1. This CDR3 has 16 amino acids. Germline assignment: CDR1 SGHRS and CDR2 YFSETQ. The trim removed 0 bases at V and 6 bases at J, leaving 10 bases unmatched. CDR3 residues: CASSLEGQVIINGYTF. CDR3 DNA: TGCGCCAGCAGCTTGGAGGGACAGGTTATTATAAATGGCTACACCTTC. Combining the CDR3 with reference TRBV5-1 and TRBJ1-2 gives the whole variable domain KAGVTQTPRYLIKTRGQQVTLSCSPISGHRSVSWYQQTPGQGLQFLFEYFSETQRNKGNFPGRFSGRQFSNSRSEMNVSTLELGDSALYLCASSLEGQVIINGYTFGSGTRLTVV.

This clonotype came up a few times. The V and J genes are TRBV20-1 and TRBJ2-3; possibly TRBD2 for D (5 bases). V lost 1 base to trimming and J lost 12 bases, with 20 bases between them. Germline V gives CDR1 DFQATT, CDR2 SNEGSKA (reference sequence). This CDR3 is 14 amino acids long. CDR3 nucleotides: TGCAGTGCTAGAGTTCCGGTCCTTTCCCGGGGACAGTATTTT. It codes for CSARVPVLSRGQYF.

The chain has TRBV12-3 or TRBV12-4 and TRBJ2-4, with a possible D match to TRBD2 (6 bases). V was clipped by 6 bases and J by 0 bases, with 24 bases between them. This CDR3 is built from 19 residues. DNA for the CDR3: TGTGCCAGCAGCCCGTTCGGCCAGGGAGGACTCCTAGCCAAAAACATTCAGTACTTC. This sequence encodes CASSPFGQGGLLAKNIQYF.

Written as DNA, the CDR3 is TGCAGCGTTGAGCGGCAGGGGGCCGCACGAGATACGCAGTATTTT. Amino acids: CSVERQGAARDTQYF. J is TRBJ2-3 and V is TRBV29-1; 8 bases match TRBD1. This CDR3 comprises 15 residues. V lost 3 bases and J lost 5; bases outside the gene matches: 10. Germline CDR1 reads SQVTM; CDR2 reads ANQGSEA.